This T cell receptor beta chain originates from a study of cytomegalovirus exposure and HLA in healthy donors. In the study overall: From about 179 million T cells, an earlier analysis saw roughly 110 million unique TCR beta sequences. The Caucasian-associated ancestry cluster held around 76% of around 380 genotyped donors.

With regard to this clone: Its antigen is not identified.

Germline values: CDR1 SGHDT, CDR2 YYEEEE. V was shortened by 4 bases and J by 4 bases, with 17 bases between the two germline ends. The CDR3 runs to 15 residues. Findings and limits, study-wide: TCR beta chain V- and J-gene trimming was linked, in a later analysis, to a missense variant in DCLRE1C.

The PCR made use of 60 Vbeta and 13 Jbeta primers. Profiling relied on immunoSEQ multiplex PCR, and the TCRdb table lists in-frame clones only, not all of them. The table shows approximately 90,000 clones, with approximately 7.6% occurring only once. This sequence was found in a man between 50 and 59 years old in good health and CMV-seronegative. V gene TRBV5-6 combines with J gene TRBJ2-5; possibly TRBD1 for D (7 bases). Sequences were obtained from PBMCs. The CDR3 sequence is CASSHRDSGGETQYF. CDR3 nucleotide sequence: TGTGCCAGCAGCCACCGGGACTCAGGGGGAGAGACCCAGTACTTC.